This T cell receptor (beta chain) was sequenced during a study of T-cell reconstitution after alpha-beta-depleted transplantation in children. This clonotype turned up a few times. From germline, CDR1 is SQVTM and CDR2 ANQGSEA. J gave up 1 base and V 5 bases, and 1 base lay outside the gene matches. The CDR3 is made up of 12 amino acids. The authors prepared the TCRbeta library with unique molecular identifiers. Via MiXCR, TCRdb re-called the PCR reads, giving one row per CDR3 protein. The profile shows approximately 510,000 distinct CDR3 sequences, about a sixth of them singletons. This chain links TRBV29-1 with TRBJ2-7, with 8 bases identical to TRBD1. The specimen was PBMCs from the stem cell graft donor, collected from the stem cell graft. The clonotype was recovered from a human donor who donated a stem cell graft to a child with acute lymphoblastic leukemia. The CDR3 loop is CSVQGASYEQYF. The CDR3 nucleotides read TGCAGCGTTCAGGGGGCTTCCTACGAGCAGTACTTC.